This entry describes one TCR beta chain. Its antigen is as yet unknown. CDR3 length: 13 amino acids. The trim removed 11 bases at V and 7 bases at J, leaving 5 bases unmatched. Looked up from germline, CDR1 is SNHLY and CDR2 is FYNNEI. The data were produced by immunoSEQ multiplex PCR, yet TCRdb's version contains in-frame clones alone and is incomplete. The data show more than 45,000 clones, around 77% seen once. This sample was taken from a study of OX40 agonist ivuxolimab in advanced cancers. Study-level information: It was permissible to have had prior anti-PD-1, anti-PD-L1 or anti-CTLA-4 therapy, and around 40% had some. Two cutaneous melanoma patients and one hepatocellular carcinoma patient, three in all, had partial responses. Study-level points and caveats: Clonal expansion in partial responders at 0.1-3.0 mg/kg ranked among the lowest.

This chain connects TRBV2 to TRBJ2-1, with 13 bases that match TRBD2. This TCR was recovered from an adult with an advanced solid tumor such as melanoma, head and neck, liver or kidney cancer. Sequencing was performed on CD4+ or CD8+ T cells sorted from blood, taken in a trial of the OX40 agonist ivuxolimab. The CDR3 DNA follows: TGTGCCTCCCGGACTAGCGGGAGTAATGAGCAGTTCTTC. Translating it yields CASRTSGSNEQFF.